Following are 2 T cell receptor beta chains from one sample sequenced in a study of blood T cell repertoires in COVID-19. Produced via immunoSEQ multiplex PCR; TCRdb's table is partial and in-frame only. The sample carries 180,000 or so clones, 84% recorded once. Sequenced sample: peripheral blood. These receptors all come from a woman aged 70-85 years with COVID-19, enrolled during active disease.

This chain links TRBV19 with TRBJ1-5; TRBD1 is a possible D gene (5 bases). Germline CDR1 LNHDA, CDR2 SQIVND (reference sequence). The CDR3 sequence is 15 residues long. V gave up 5 bases and J gave up 7 bases, with 18 bases separating them. The CDR3 DNA reads as TGTGCCAGTAGTTATCAGGGCTCCCTTGGCCAGCCCCAGCATTTT. This sequence encodes CASSYQGSLGQPQHF. The full variable domain, rest sourced from reference TRBV19 and TRBJ1-5, is DGGITQSPKYLFRKEGQNVTLSCEQNLNHDAMYWYRQDPGQGLRLIYYSQIVNDFQKGDIAEGYSVSREKKESFPLTVTSAQKNPTAFYLCASSYQGSLGQPQHFGDGTRLSIL.

The count of this clone is one. This sequence joins TRBV5-4 and TRBJ2-7; 13 bases line up with TRBD2. There are 16 residues in the CDR3. CDR1 and CDR2 from the germline V gene are SGHNT and YYREEE (reference sequence). V shed 4 bases and J 4 bases; nucleotides not matched to a gene: 8. The chain's CDR3 is CASSDAKTSGRYEQYF. The CDR3 nucleotides read TGTGCCAGCAGCGATGCCAAGACTAGCGGGAGGTACGAGCAGTACTTC.